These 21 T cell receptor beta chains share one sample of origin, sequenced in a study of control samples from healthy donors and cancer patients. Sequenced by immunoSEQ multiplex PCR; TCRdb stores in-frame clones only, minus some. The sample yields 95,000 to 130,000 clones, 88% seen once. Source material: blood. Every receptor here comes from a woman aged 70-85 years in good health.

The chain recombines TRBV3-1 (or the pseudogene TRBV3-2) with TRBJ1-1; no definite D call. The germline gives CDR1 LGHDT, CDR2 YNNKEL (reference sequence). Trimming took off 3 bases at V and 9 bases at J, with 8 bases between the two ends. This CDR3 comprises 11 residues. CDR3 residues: CASSHSDQAFF. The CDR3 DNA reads TGTGCCAGCAGCCACTCGGACCAAGCTTTCTTT.

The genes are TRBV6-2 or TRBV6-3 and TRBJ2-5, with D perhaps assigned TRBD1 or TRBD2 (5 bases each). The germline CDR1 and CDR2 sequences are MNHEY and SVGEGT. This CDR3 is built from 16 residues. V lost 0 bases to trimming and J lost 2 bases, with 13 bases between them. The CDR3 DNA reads TGTGCCAGCAGTTACTCGATTTACAGGACTCAAGAGACCCAGTACTTC. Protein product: CASSYSIYRTQETQYF.

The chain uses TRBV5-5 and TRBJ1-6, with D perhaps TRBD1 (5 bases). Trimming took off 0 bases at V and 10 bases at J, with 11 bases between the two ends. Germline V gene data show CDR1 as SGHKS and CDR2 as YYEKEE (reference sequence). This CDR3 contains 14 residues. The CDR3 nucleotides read TGTGCCAGCAGCTTGGAATGGGGGATATCACCCCTCCACTTT. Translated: CASSLEWGISPLHF.

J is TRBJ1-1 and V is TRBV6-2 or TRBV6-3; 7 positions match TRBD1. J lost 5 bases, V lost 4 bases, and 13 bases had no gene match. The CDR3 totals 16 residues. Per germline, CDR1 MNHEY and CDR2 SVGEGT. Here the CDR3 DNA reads TGTGCCAGCAGTTCCGGGACAGCGGTGCTCGGGACTGAAGCTTTCTTT. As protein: CASSSGTAVLGTEAFF.

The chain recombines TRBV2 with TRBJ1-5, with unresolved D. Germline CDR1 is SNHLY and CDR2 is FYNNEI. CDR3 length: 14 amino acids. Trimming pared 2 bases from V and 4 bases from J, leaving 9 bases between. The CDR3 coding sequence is TGTGCCAGCAGTGAACGGACGATTAATCAGCCCCAGCATTTT. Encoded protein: CASSERTINQPQHF. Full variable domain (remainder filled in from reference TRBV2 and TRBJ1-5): EPEVTQTPSHQVTQMGQEVILRCVPISNHLYFYWYRQILGQKVEFLVSFYNNEISEKSEIFDDQFSVERPDGSNFTLKIRSTKLEDSAMYFCASSERTINQPQHFGDGTRLSIL.

CDR3 sequence: CASRTDRLGQETQYF. In DNA, the CDR3 is TGTGCCAGCAGAACCGACAGGTTGGGGCAAGAGACCCAGTACTTC. The rearrangement links TRBV2 to TRBJ2-5, with a possible D match to TRBD1 (6 bases). Trimming shortened V by 6 bases and J by 2 bases, and 16 bases separated the two germline ends. The CDR3 runs to 15 residues. Germline V gene sequence: CDR1 SNHLY, CDR2 FYNNEI.

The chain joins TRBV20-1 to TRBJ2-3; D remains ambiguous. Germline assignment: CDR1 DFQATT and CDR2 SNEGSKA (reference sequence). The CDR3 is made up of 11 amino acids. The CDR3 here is CGAGRTDTQYF. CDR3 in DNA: TGCGGCGCAGGCCGAACAGATACGCAGTATTTT.

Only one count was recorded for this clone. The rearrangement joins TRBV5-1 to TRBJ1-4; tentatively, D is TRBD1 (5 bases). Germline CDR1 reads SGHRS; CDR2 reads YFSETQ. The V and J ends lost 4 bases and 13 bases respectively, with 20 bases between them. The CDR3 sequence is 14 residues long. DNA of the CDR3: TGCGCCAGCAGCACGCTCCCGGGGGATGGGGCACTGTTTTTT. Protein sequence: CASSTLPGDGALFF.

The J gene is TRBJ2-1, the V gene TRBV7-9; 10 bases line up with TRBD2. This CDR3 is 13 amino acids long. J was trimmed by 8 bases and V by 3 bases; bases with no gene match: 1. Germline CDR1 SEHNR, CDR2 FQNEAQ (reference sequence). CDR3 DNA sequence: TGTGCCAGCAGCTTTGGACTAGCGGATGAGCAGTTCTTC. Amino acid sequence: CASSFGLADEQFF.

The CDR3 region has the DNA TGTGCCAGCAGTTACTCGGGGCCAGTAGCAGATACGCAGTATTTT. Protein product: CASSYSGPVADTQYF. J is TRBJ2-3 and V is TRBV6-2 or TRBV6-3; maybe TRBD1 (5 bases). This CDR3 contains 15 residues. CDR1 and CDR2 from the germline V gene are MNHEY and SVGEGT. Trimming pared 0 bases from V and 4 bases from J, leaving 11 bases between.

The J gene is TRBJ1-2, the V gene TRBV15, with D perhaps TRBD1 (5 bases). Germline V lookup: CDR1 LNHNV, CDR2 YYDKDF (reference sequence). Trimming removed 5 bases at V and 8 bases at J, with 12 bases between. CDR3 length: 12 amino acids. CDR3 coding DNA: TGTGCCACCAGCGACTCAGGGCTCGGCTACACCTTC. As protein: CATSDSGLGYTF.

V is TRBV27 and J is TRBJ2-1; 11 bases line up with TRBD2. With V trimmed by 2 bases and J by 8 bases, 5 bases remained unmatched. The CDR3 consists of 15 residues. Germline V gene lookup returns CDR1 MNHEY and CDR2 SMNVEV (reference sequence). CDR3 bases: TGTGCCAGCAGTTTAAGGGCTAGCGGGGGGTATGAGCAGTTCTTC. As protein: CASSLRASGGYEQFF.

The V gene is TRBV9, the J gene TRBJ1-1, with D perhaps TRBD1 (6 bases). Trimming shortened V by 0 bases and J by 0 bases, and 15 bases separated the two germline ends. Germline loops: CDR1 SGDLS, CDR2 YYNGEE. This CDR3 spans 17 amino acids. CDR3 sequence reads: CASSVDVGGQVNTEAFF. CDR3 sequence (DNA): TGTGCCAGCAGCGTAGATGTGGGGGGCCAGGTGAACACTGAAGCTTTCTTT.

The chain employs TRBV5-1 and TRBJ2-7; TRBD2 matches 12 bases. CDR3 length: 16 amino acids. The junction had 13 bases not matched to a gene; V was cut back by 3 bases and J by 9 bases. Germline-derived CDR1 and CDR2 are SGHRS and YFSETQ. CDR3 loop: CASSSSLAGGPWGQYF. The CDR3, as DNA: TGCGCCAGCAGCTCCTCGCTAGCGGGGGGGCCGTGGGGGCAGTACTTC. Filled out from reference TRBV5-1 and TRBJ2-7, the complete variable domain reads KAGVTQTPRYLIKTRGQQVTLSCSPISGHRSVSWYQQTPGQGLQFLFEYFSETQRNKGNFPGRFSGRQFSNSRSEMNVSTLELGDSALYLCASSSSLAGGPWGQYFGPGTRLTVT.

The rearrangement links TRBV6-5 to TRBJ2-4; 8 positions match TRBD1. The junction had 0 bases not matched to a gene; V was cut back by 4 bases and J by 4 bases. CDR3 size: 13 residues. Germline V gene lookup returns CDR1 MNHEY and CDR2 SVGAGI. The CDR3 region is CASSWDRKNIQYF. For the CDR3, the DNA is TGTGCCAGCAGTTGGGACAGGAAAAACATTCAGTACTTC.

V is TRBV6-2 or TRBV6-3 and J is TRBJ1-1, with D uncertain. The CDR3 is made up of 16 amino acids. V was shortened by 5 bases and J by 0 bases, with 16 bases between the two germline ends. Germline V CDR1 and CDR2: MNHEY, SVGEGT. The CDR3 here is CASSPGLFSMNTEAFF. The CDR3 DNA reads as TGTGCCAGCAGTCCCGGACTGTTCTCAATGAACACTGAAGCTTTCTTT.

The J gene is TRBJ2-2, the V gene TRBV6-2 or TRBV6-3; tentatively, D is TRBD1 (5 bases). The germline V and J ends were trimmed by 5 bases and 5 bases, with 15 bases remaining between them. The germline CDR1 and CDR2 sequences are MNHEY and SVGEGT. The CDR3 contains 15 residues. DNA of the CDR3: TGTGCCAGCAGTAGGGGTCAAAAGAGGACCGGGGAGCTGTTTTTT. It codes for CASSRGQKRTGELFF.

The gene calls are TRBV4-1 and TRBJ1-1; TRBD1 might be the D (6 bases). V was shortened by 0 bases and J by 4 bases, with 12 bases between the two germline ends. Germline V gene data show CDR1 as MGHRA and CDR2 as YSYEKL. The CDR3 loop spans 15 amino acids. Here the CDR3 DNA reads TGCGCCAGCAGCCAAGATACGAGGGGGGGCACTGAAGCTTTCTTT. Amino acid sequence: CASSQDTRGGTEAFF.

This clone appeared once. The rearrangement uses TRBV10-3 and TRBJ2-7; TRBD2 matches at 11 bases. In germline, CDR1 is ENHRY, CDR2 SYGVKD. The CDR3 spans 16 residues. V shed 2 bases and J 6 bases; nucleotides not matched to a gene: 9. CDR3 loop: CAISEGATSGGGEQYF. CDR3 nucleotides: TGTGCCATCAGTGAGGGAGCAACTAGCGGGGGCGGCGAGCAGTACTTC.

The CDR3, as DNA: TGTGCCAGCAGCCAAACCTCCAATTCACCCCTCCACTTT. This encodes CASSQTSNSPLHF. The chain is built from TRBV3-1 (or the pseudogene TRBV3-2) and TRBJ1-6; D gene ambiguous. The germline V gene has CDR1 LGHDT and CDR2 YNNKEL (reference sequence). Between the trimmed V and J ends, which lost 2 bases and 7 bases, there was a span of 6 bases. The CDR3 loop spans 13 amino acids.

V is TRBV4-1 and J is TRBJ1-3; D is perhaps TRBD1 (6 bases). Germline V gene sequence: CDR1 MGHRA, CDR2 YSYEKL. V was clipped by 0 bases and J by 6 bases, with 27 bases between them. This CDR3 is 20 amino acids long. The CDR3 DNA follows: TGCGCCAGCAGCCAAGAAGGGGATTACACAGGGACTCTCCCGCTAAACACCATATATTTT. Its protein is CASSQEGDYTGTLPLNTIYF.